The next 5 T cell receptor beta chains were all read from a single sample in a study of T cells in Graves' hyperthyroidism and ophthalmopathy. The TCR beta CDR3 regions underwent amplification using RNA transcripts as the source. HTBI primers were employed in a first-round RT-PCR of the TCR CDR3. TCRdb processed the multiplex PCR reads anew with MiXCR; each CDR3 protein has one entry. The repertoire holds about 290,000 distinct CDR3 sequences, with about 17% as singletons. Source material: blood. These receptors came from a woman aged 60-75 years with Graves' ophthalmopathy.

This clonotype was recorded at least ten times. The V call is TRBV27, the J call TRBJ2-3; TRBD1 matches at 9 bases. The junction had 14 bases not matched to a gene; V was cut back by 3 bases and J by 10 bases. This CDR3 has 16 residues. CDR1 MNHEY and CDR2 SMNVEV come from the germline V gene (reference sequence). The CDR3 spells CASSFLPGQGAPAQYF. The CDR3 nucleotides read TGTGCCAGCAGTTTCTTACCGGGACAGGGAGCTCCTGCGCAGTATTTT.

CDR3 DNA: TGTGCCAGTAGTTCTTTAGAGGCCTCTGGAAACACCATATATTTT. Translation gives CASSSLEASGNTIYF. The chain couples TRBV19 to TRBJ1-3; D gene ambiguous. The germline CDR1 and CDR2 sequences are LNHDA and SQIVND (reference sequence). Trimming took off 5 bases at V and 0 bases at J, with 11 bases between the two ends. This CDR3 contains 15 residues. The whole variable domain, remainder taken from reference TRBV19 and TRBJ1-3, is DGGITQSPKYLFRKEGQNVTLSCEQNLNHDAMYWYRQDPGQGLRLIYYSQIVNDFQKGDIAEGYSVSREKKESFPLTVTSAQKNPTAFYLCASSSLEASGNTIYFGEGSWLTVV.

The CDR3 loop reads CSARDGSYTEAFF. The CDR3, as DNA: TGCAGTGCTAGAGATGGCAGCTACACTGAAGCTTTCTTT. The chain employs TRBV20-1 and TRBJ1-1; D uncertain. The CDR3 has 13 residues. Germline V gives CDR1 DFQATT, CDR2 SNEGSKA (reference sequence). The V end was cut by 0 bases, the J end by 3 bases, with 8 bases between.

This chain uses TRBV4-1 with TRBJ2-7, with D perhaps TRBD1 (6 bases). The CDR3 runs to 14 residues. With 1 base removed from V and 8 bases from J, the gap between germline ends came to 15 bases. CDR1 and CDR2 (germline): MGHRA, YSYEKL. The CDR3 here is CASSQVRGPTKQYF. The CDR3 DNA reads TGCGCCAGCAGCCAAGTCAGGGGACCTACGAAGCAGTACTTC.

This clonotype appeared many times. The rearrangement uses TRBV18 and TRBJ1-4, with 9 nucleotides matching TRBD1. This CDR3 spans 14 amino acids. Trimming cost V 3 bases and J 8 bases; bases outside gene matches: 4. Germline V gene lookup returns CDR1 KGHSH and CDR2 LQKENI. The CDR3 sequence: CASSPGQGWEKLFF. CDR3 DNA sequence: TGTGCCAGCTCACCGGGACAGGGATGGGAAAAACTGTTTTTT.